The text below deals with one T cell receptor beta chain. The table came from immunoSEQ multiplex PCR; TCRdb's copy has only in-frame clones and leaves some out. The data hold about 180,000 clones, with roughly 88% observed a single time. This record belongs to a study of blood T cell repertoires in COVID-19. The CDR3 extends over 17 amino acids. Germline loops: CDR1 SGHRS, CDR2 YFSETQ. With V trimmed by 6 bases and J by 3 bases, 9 bases remained unmatched. The V gene is TRBV5-1, the J gene TRBJ2-6, with 10 bases identical to TRBD1. Material for sequencing was peripheral blood. The receptor was derived from a woman in her 30s with acute or convalescent COVID-19. The CDR3 DNA sequence: TGCGCCAGCACCGGCGACAGGGGGCGAATTGGGGCCAACGTCCTGACTTTC. This codes for CASTGDRGRIGANVLTF.